This T cell receptor (beta chain) was recorded in a study of CD8 T cells in Susac syndrome. RNA totalling about 0.5 to 1 ug underwent reverse transcription with random hexamers. TCRdb re-analysed the immunoSEQ multiplex PCR reads in MiXCR, keeping a single row per CDR3 protein. The data contain 130,000 or so distinct CDR3 sequences, about 95% of them singletons. The TEMRA cells underwent FACS enrichment, while the CD8+ and CD4+ T cells underwent negative isolation. Trimming shortened V by 6 bases and J by 1 base, and 16 bases separated the two germline ends. CDR3 length equals 14 residues. CDR1 DFQATT and CDR2 SNEGSKA come from the germline V gene (reference sequence).

The clonotype was recovered from a human donor with multiple sclerosis. Source material: CD4+ T cells from PBMCs. This chain uses TRBV20-1 with TRBJ2-7; D not certain. CDR3 nucleotide sequence: TGCAGTGCCCTAGATGGCGGAATTTCCTACGAGCAGTACTTC. Protein product: CSALDGGISYEQYF.